The clone carrying this T cell receptor beta chain was recorded a few times. Its antigen is unknown. TCRdb re-analysed the RT-PCR reads in MiXCR, keeping a single row per CDR3 protein. In the table there are roughly 500,000 distinct CDR3 sequences, about 15% of which are singletons. The data were taken from a study of response to subunit inactivated influenza vaccine. Study-level points and caveats: Each seasonal influenza vaccination, the authors suggested, recruits few new T cells.

V lost 5 bases to trimming and J lost 3 bases, with 9 bases between them. The germline V gene encodes CDR1 MRHNA and CDR2 SNTAGT. The CDR3 contains 13 residues. The receptor's source is a man aged 50-75 years who received an inactivated influenza vaccine. This rearrangement joins TRBV6-4 to TRBJ2-3; D is uncertain. The sequences come from CD4+ T cells sorted from PBMCs, collected around 25 months after vaccination. The CDR3: CASSPQATDTQYF. The CDR3 DNA reads as TGTGCCAGCAGTCCCCAAGCAACAGATACGCAGTATTTT.